This section outlines one T cell receptor beta chain sequence together with its context. What it binds is not known. V gave up 1 base and J gave up 3 bases; unmatched junction bases: 6. The CDR3 is made up of 15 amino acids. From germline, CDR1 is MGHRA and CDR2 YSYEKL. These data come from a study of T cells in Graves' hyperthyroidism and ophthalmopathy. Overall study results and limits: Stable hyperthyroidism and ophthalmopathy were separated using 13 V-J signatures. Among clonotypes expanded in thyroid above 0.001, most were also found in blood.

Researchers barred patients who had uncontrolled infection, other autoimmune disease, pregnancy or lactation. Out of roughly 10 ml of fresh peripheral blood came the PBMCs. Authors of the study amplified TCR beta CDR3 regions from RNA transcripts. Primed by the HTBI set, a first-round RT-PCR was run on the TCR CDR3. TCRdb re-derived calls from the multiplex PCR reads in MiXCR, one entry per CDR3 protein. Here the sample spans 300,000 to 350,000 distinct CDR3 sequences, about 15% being singletons. The chain couples TRBV4-1 to TRBJ2-7; 7 nucleotides agree with TRBD2. The receptor was derived from a woman in her twenties or thirties with Graves' hyperthyroidism. The sequencing sample was made of blood. The DNA for the CDR3 is TGCGCCAGCAGCCAAGCCCCCGGGACTAACTACGAGCAGTACTTC. Amino acid sequence: CASSQAPGTNYEQYF.